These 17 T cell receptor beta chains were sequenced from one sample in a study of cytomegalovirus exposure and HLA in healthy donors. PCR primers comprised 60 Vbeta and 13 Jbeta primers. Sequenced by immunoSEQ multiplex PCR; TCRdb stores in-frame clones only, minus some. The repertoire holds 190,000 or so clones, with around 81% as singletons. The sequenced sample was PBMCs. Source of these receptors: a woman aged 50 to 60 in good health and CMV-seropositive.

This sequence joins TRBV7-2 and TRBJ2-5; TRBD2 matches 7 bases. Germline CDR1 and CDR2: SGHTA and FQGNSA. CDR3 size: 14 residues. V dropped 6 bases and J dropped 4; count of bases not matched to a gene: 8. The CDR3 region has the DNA TGTGCCAGCAGTTGGGGGAGACTAGCAGAGACCCAGTACTTC. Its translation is CASSWGRLAETQYF. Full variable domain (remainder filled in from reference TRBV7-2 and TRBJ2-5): GAGVSQSPSNKVTEKGKDVELRCDPISGHTALYWYRQSLGQGLEFLIYFQGNSAPDKSGLPSDRFSAERTGGSVSTLTIQRTQQEDSAVYLCASSWGRLAETQYFGPGTRLLVL.

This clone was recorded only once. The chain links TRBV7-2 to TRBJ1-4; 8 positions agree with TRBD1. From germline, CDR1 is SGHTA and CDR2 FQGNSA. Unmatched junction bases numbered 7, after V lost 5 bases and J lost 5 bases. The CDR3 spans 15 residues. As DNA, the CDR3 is TGTGCCAGCAGCCCCCGGACAGGGTGGAATGAAAAACTGTTTTTT. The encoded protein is CASSPRTGWNEKLFF.

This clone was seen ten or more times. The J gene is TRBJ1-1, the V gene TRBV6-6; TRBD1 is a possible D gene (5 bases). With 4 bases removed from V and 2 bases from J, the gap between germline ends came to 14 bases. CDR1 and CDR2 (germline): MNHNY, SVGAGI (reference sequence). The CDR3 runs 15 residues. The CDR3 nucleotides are TGTGCCAGCAGTTTCCCGGCGGGGGACAACACTGAAGCTTTCTTT. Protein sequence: CASSFPAGDNTEAFF.

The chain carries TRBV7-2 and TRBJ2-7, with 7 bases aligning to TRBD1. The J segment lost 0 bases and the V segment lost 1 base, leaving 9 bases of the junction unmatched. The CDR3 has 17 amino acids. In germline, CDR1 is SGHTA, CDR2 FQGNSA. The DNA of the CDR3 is TGTGCCAGCAGCTTAGATGCCCGACAGGGCCTCTCCTACGAGCAGTACTTC. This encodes CASSLDARQGLSYEQYF. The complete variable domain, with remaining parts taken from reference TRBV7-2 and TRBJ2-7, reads GAGVSQSPSNKVTEKGKDVELRCDPISGHTALYWYRQSLGQGLEFLIYFQGNSAPDKSGLPSDRFSAERTGGSVSTLTIQRTQQEDSAVYLCASSLDARQGLSYEQYFGPGTRLTVT.

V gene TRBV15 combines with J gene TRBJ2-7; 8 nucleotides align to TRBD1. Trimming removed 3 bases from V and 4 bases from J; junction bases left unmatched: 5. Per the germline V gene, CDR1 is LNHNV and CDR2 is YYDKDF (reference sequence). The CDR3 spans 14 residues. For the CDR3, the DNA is TGTGCCACCAGCAGGGGACAGGATACATACGAGCAGTACTTC. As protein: CATSRGQDTYEQYF.

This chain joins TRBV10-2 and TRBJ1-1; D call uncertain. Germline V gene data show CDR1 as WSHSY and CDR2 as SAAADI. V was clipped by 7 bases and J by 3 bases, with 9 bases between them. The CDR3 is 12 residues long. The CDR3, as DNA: TGCGCCAGCACCCCACGGGACACTGAAGCTTTCTTT. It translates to CASTPRDTEAFF.

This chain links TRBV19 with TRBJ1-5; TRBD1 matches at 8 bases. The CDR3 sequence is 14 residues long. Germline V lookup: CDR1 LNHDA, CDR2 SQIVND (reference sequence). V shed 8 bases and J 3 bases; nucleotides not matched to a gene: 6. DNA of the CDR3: TGTGCCAGTTCCGACAGGGGATACAATCAGCCCCAGCATTTT. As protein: CASSDRGYNQPQHF.

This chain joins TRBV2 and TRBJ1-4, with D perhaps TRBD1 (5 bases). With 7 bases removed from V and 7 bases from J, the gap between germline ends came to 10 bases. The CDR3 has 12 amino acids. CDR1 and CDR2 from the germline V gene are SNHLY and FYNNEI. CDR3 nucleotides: TGTGCCAGCAACCAGGGTGGTGAAAAACTGTTTTTT. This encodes CASNQGGEKLFF.

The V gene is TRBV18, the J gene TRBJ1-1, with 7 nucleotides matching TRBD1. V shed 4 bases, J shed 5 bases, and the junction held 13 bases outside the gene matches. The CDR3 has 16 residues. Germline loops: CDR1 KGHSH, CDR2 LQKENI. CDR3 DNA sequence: TGTGCCAGCTCACGAACACAGGGGCGTGGGGGGACTGAAGCTTTCTTT. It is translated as CASSRTQGRGGTEAFF.

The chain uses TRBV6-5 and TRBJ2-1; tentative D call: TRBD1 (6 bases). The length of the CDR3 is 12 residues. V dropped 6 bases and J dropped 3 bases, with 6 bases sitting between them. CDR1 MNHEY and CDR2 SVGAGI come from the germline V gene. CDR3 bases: TGTGCCAGCAGGACAGGCTACAATGAGCAGTTCTTC. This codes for CASRTGYNEQFF.

DNA for the CDR3: TGTGCCAGCGCCCCAGTTTATAGCCCTGGAAACACCATATATTTT. It codes for CASAPVYSPGNTIYF. The V gene is TRBV6-6, the J gene TRBJ1-3; D unresolved. The V end lost 8 bases, the J end lost 2 bases, and 16 bases lay between the germline ends. CDR3 length: 15 residues. Germline CDR1 reads MNHNY; CDR2 reads SVGAGI (reference sequence).

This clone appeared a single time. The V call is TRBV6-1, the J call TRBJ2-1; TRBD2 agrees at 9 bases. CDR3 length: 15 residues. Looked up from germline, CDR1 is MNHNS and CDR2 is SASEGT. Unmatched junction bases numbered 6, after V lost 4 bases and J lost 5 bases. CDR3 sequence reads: CASSARASGDNEQFF. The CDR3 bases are TGTGCCAGCAGTGCCAGGGCTAGCGGGGACAATGAGCAGTTCTTC.

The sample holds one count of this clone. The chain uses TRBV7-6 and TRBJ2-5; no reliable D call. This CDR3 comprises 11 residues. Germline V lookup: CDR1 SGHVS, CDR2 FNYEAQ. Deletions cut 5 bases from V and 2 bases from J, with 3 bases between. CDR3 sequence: CASSLQETQYF. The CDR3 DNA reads TGTGCCAGCAGCCTGCAAGAGACCCAGTACTTC.

In nucleotides, the CDR3 is TGTGCCAGCAGCTCGACTAGCGGGGGATCTCCGGGGACCCAGTACTTC. Protein: CASSSTSGGSPGTQYF. The chain is built from TRBV7-9 and TRBJ2-5, with TRBD2 matching 12 bases. CDR1 and CDR2 from the germline V gene are SEHNR and FQNEAQ (reference sequence). J gave up 7 bases and V 4 bases, and 10 bases lay outside the gene matches. The length of the CDR3 is 16 residues.

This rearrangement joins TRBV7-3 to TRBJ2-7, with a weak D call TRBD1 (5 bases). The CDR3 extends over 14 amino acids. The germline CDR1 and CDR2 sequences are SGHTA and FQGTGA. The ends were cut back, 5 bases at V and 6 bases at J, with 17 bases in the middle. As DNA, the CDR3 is TGTGCCAGCAGCGAAAGCTCACAGGTTCCCGAGCAGTACTTC. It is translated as CASSESSQVPEQYF.

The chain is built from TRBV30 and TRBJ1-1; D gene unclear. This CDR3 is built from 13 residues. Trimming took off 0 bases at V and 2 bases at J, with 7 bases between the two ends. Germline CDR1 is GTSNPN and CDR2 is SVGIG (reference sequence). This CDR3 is CAWSVLHNTEAFF. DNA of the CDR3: TGTGCCTGGAGTGTACTCCACAACACTGAAGCTTTCTTT.

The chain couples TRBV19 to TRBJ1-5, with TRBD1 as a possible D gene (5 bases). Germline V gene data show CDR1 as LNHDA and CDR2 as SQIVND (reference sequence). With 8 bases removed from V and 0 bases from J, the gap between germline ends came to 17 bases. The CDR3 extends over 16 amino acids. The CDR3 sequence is CASGGRGRYSNQPQHF. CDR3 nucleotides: TGTGCCAGTGGGGGGAGAGGACGTTATAGCAATCAGCCCCAGCATTTT.